The T cell receptor (beta chain) under discussion was sequenced for a study of long-term antiretroviral therapy in people with HIV. The germline V gene has CDR1 KGHSH and CDR2 LQKENI. The CDR3 is made up of 12 amino acids. Trimming took 5 bases from V and 9 from J, leaving 10 bases between them. This clone was observed a handful of times. immunoSEQ v3.0 was run at survey level. Generated by immunoSEQ multiplex PCR, the TCRdb table keeps only in-frame clones and is missing some. The sample holds about 27,000 clones; roughly 77% are singletons and the top ten take 4.5% to 5%. The starting material was unsorted PBMCs, obtained 0.5 years after starting antiretroviral therapy. The clonotype originates from a middle-aged woman with HIV. V usage is TRBV18 and J usage is TRBJ2-2; D is perhaps TRBD1 or TRBD2 (5 bases each). CDR3 coding DNA: TGTGCCAGCTCATCAGAGGGACGGGAGCTGTTTTTT. It encodes CASSSEGRELFF.